The text below deals with one TCR beta chain. The table lists this clonotype with many counts. There is no known antigen for this receptor. Per-base quality was not reported, and no clone a single base away is much larger than it. This record belongs to a study of T-cell reconstitution after alpha-beta-depleted transplantation in children (dated by TCRdb to the mid-2010s). Study-wide context: T-cell immune reconstitution after TCRalphabeta/CD19-depleted allogeneic hematopoietic cell transplantation in children was quantitatively tracked in the study by means of TCR repertoire profiling.

Explained via the paper, the treatment or condition label denotes: allogeneic hematopoietic cell transplantation with graft depleted of TCRalphabeta T cells and CD19 B cells. TCRalphabeta/CD19-depleted allogeneic hematopoietic cell grafts were given to the transplant recipients, all of whom were children. Library preparation employed PCR. These reads were obtained on an Illumina HiSeq 2500. TCR libraries were prepared with molecular barcoding, using unique molecular identifiers to normalize TCRbeta repertoire quantification. Through fastp at Q25 and MiXCR, TCRdb rebuilt clones from the public reads, retaining in-frame beta chains. Under each unique CDR3 protein, matching rows form one entry showing the most common genes and DNA. The sample table lists hundreds of thousands of distinct CDR3 sequences, roughly a tenth of them with a count of one. Over 25% of the sample is held by the ten biggest clonotypes.

The germline ends are 16 bases apart after V is trimmed by 5 bases and J by 8 bases. Inclusive of the bounding cysteine and phenylalanine, the CDR3 is 14 residues long. Of all the DNA, just the CDR3 is kept, 42 bases in frame from base 1. CDR1 LNHDA and CDR2 SQIVND were looked up in the germline V gene (reference sequence). Summary of the overall study and its limitations: The high TCRbeta diversity at day 60 in some patients was ascribed to recipient T cells and intrathymic progenitors that had survived conditioning. Apparently early alphabetaT-cell count recovery about two months after transplant reportedly relied on only several hundred rapidly expanded clones derived from non-depleted graft cells. Hyperexpanded clone frequencies declined over subsequent months; after one year, T-cell counts and TCRbeta diversity were mostly attributed to newly produced T cells.

The chain links TRBV19 with TRBJ2-1; the D element might be TRBD1 or TRBD2, as each aligns at 5 bases. Sequences were derived from PBMCs, sampled before TCRalphabeta/CD19-depleted stem cell transplant. The origin of this receptor is a child younger than two with acute myeloid leukemia, due to receive a stem cell transplant. The base sequence is TGTGCCAGTAGTGTCTGGGGGAGTCAGGATGAGCAGTTCTTC. This encodes CASSVWGSQDEQFF.